Each of the 17 T cell receptor beta chains below was sequenced from the same sample in a study of graft-versus-host responses after intestinal transplantation. Some clones are missing from TCRdb's copy, which holds only in-frame ones; the method was immunoSEQ multiplex PCR. The profile shows roughly 100,000 clones, 80% to 95% of them singletons. Their target antigens are unknown. The material sequenced was unstimulated CD8+ T cells sorted from spleen or lymph node cells, taken before intestinal transplant. The receptors shown here come from a human donor who received an intestinal transplant.

This chain connects TRBV4-1 to TRBJ2-7; the D gene is possibly TRBD1 (7 bases). CDR3 length: 16 residues. Germline V gene lookup returns CDR1 MGHRA and CDR2 YSYEKL. Deletions cut 1 base from V and 1 base from J, with 14 bases between. The CDR3 spells CASSQAPGGGSYEQYF. In DNA form, the CDR3 reads TGCGCCAGCAGCCAAGCACCAGGGGGAGGATCCTACGAGCAGTACTTC.

J is TRBJ2-7 and V is TRBV4-1, with D maybe TRBD1 (6 bases). This CDR3 contains 14 residues. The ends were cut back, 1 base at V and 2 bases at J, with 9 bases in the middle. Germline V gives CDR1 MGHRA, CDR2 YSYEKL. The CDR3 spells CASSQAPGAYEQYF. The DNA of the CDR3 is TGCGCCAGCAGCCAAGCCCCAGGGGCCTACGAGCAGTACTTC.

The chain couples TRBV5-6 to TRBJ2-7; 8 nucleotides match TRBD2. The CDR3 totals 17 residues. V lost 0 bases and J lost 0; bases outside the gene matches: 8. Per germline, CDR1 SGHDT and CDR2 YYEEEE. This CDR3 reads CASSLGLAGRSSYEQYF. The DNA for the CDR3 is TGTGCCAGCAGCTTGGGTTTAGCGGGGCGTAGCTCCTACGAGCAGTACTTC.

The rearrangement joins TRBV11-2 to TRBJ2-2; tentative D call: TRBD2 (5 bases). The CDR3 spans 13 residues. Trimming stripped 7 bases from V and 4 bases from J, with 10 bases between. CDR1 is SGHAT and CDR2 is FQNNGV in the germline V gene. Here the CDR3 DNA reads TGTGCCAGCATCCTAGGGAGCACCGGGGAGCTGTTTTTT. It specifies CASILGSTGELFF.

The chain couples TRBV25-1 to TRBJ2-3; 7 bases map to TRBD2. Germline-derived CDR1 and CDR2 are MGHDK and SYGVNS. This CDR3 spans 13 amino acids. Unmatched junction bases numbered 3, after V lost 6 bases and J lost 3 bases. Here the CDR3 reads CASSPGGTDTQYF. The CDR3 bases are TGTGCCAGCAGCCCCGGGGGGACAGATACGCAGTATTTT.

V gene TRBV7-9 combines with J gene TRBJ1-1; a possible D gene is TRBD1 (6 bases). Germline V gene sequence: CDR1 SEHNR, CDR2 FQNEAQ (reference sequence). The CDR3 spans 13 residues. V gave up 6 bases and J gave up 5 bases, with 13 bases separating them. The CDR3 bases are TGTGCCAGCAGAGGGGGGGTTGGGACTGAAGCTTTCTTT. Translated, it gives CASRGGVGTEAFF.

The J gene is TRBJ2-3, the V gene TRBV5-1; 7 positions agree with TRBD1. The CDR3 runs to 15 residues. Germline lookup yields CDR1 SGHRS and CDR2 YFSETQ. Trimming removed 4 bases from V and 0 bases from J; junction bases left unmatched: 5. The CDR3 loop reads CASSPGTASTDTQYF. Written as DNA, the CDR3 is TGCGCCAGCAGCCCAGGGACAGCTAGCACAGATACGCAGTATTTT.

This rearrangement joins TRBV7-9 to TRBJ1-2; no reliable D call. CDR1 and CDR2 (germline): SEHNR, FQNEAQ (reference sequence). The CDR3 totals 13 residues. V was pared by 4 bases and J by 3 bases, with 9 bases between. Written as DNA, the CDR3 is TGTGCCAGCAGCTCGACAAGGTACTATGGCTACACCTTC. This translates into CASSSTRYYGYTF. The whole variable domain, filled in from reference TRBV7-9 and TRBJ1-2, reads DTGVSQNPRHKITKRGQNVTFRCDPISEHNRLYWYRQTLGQGPEFLTYFQNEAQLEKSRLLSDRFSAERPKGSFSTLEIQRTEQGDSAMYLCASSSTRYYGYTFGSGTRLTVV.

CDR3 in amino acids: CASSLSRNEQFF. CDR3 sequence (DNA): TGTGCCAGCAGTCTTAGCCGGAATGAGCAGTTCTTC. The chain joins TRBV7-9 to TRBJ2-1; D unresolved. V was trimmed by 6 bases and J by 7 bases, leaving 10 bases between them. This CDR3 spans 12 amino acids. Germline values: CDR1 SEHNR, CDR2 FQNEAQ (reference sequence).

This clone was observed a few times. The gene calls are TRBV4-1 and TRBJ2-1; tentatively, D is TRBD2 (5 bases). Trimming stripped 0 bases from V and 6 bases from J, with 18 bases between. The CDR3 loop spans 17 amino acids. CDR1 MGHRA and CDR2 YSYEKL come from the germline V gene. CDR3 amino acids: CASSQDAGIQASNEQFF. Written as DNA, the CDR3 is TGCGCCAGCAGCCAAGATGCGGGTATCCAGGCTTCCAATGAGCAGTTCTTC.

This chain links TRBV4-1 with TRBJ1-2, with no clear D. The CDR3 length is 13 residues. The germline CDR1 and CDR2 sequences are MGHRA and YSYEKL. The germline V and J ends were trimmed by 0 bases and 6 bases, with 8 bases remaining between them. CDR3 nucleotide sequence: TGCGCCAGCAGCCAAGAGGCGGCAGATGGCTACACCTTC. It is translated as CASSQEAADGYTF.

The V and J genes are TRBV7-9 and TRBJ1-1; D gene uncertain. The ends were cut back, 5 bases at V and 4 bases at J, with 5 bases in the middle. CDR3 length: 11 residues. Germline lookup yields CDR1 SEHNR and CDR2 FQNEAQ (reference sequence). In DNA form, the CDR3 reads TGTGCCAGCAGCCGAGGCACTGAAGCTTTCTTT. Residues: CASSRGTEAFF.

The rearrangement joins TRBV5-4 to TRBJ2-2; D unresolved. The CDR3 totals 11 residues. With 2 bases removed from V and 6 bases from J, the gap between germline ends came to 2 bases. In germline, CDR1 is SGHNT, CDR2 YYREEE (reference sequence). The DNA for the CDR3 is TGTGCCAGCAGCTTAGCCGGGGAGCTGTTTTTT. The encoded protein is CASSLAGELFF.

The chain recombines TRBV6-5 with TRBJ2-5; D gene unclear. The CDR3 loop spans 11 amino acids. Germline values: CDR1 MNHEY, CDR2 SVGAGI. Trimming cost V 4 bases and J 11 bases, with 11 bases left between them. The CDR3 region has the DNA TGTGCCAGCAGTTCCAAGCTAACTCAGTACTTC. Encoded protein: CASSSKLTQYF.

The sample holds one count of this clone. V and J are TRBV7-2 and TRBJ2-3, with D perhaps TRBD1 or TRBD2 (6 bases each). Germline CDR1 SGHTA, CDR2 FQGNSA. The V end was cut by 5 bases, the J end by 3 bases, with 9 bases between. This CDR3 has 13 amino acids. CDR3 amino acids: CASSEGGTDTQYF. The DNA for the CDR3 is TGTGCCAGCAGCGAGGGGGGAACAGATACGCAGTATTTT.

In this sample, this clone turned up once. This rearrangement joins TRBV19 to TRBJ1-1, with D unresolved. The germline V gene has CDR1 LNHDA and CDR2 SQIVND (reference sequence). V lost 1 base to trimming and J lost 5 bases, with 8 bases between them. The CDR3 loop spans 13 amino acids. The CDR3 coding sequence is TGTGCCAGTAGTATAGGTGAGGGAACTGAAGCTTTCTTT. Translated: CASSIGEGTEAFF. The full variable domain, in which reference TRBV19 and TRBJ1-1 provide the parts outside the CDR3, is DGGITQSPKYLFRKEGQNVTLSCEQNLNHDAMYWYRQDPGQGLRLIYYSQIVNDFQKGDIAEGYSVSREKKESFPLTVTSAQKNPTAFYLCASSIGEGTEAFFGQGTRLTVV.

V usage is TRBV12-5 and J usage is TRBJ1-1; weak D call: TRBD1 (5 bases). Trimming stripped 6 bases from V and 2 bases from J, with 10 bases between. The CDR3 is 13 amino acids. In germline, CDR1 is LGHNT, CDR2 FRNRAP. CDR3: CASGYGGNTEAFF. The CDR3 coding sequence is TGTGCTAGTGGGTATGGGGGTAACACTGAAGCTTTCTTT.